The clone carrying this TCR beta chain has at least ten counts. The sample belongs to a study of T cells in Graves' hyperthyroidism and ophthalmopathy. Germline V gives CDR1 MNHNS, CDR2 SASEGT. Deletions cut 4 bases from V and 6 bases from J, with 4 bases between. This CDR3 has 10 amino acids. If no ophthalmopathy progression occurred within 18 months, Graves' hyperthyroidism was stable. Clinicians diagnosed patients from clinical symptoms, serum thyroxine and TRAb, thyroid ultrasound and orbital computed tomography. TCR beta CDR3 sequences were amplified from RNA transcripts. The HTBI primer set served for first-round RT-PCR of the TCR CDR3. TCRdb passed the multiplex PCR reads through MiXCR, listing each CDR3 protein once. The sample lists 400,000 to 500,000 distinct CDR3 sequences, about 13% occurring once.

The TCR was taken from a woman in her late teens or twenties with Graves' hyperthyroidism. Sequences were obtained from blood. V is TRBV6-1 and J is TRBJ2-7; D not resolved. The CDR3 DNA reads TGTGCCAGCAGTGTGGTCGAGCAGTACTTC. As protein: CASSVVEQYF.